This is a list of T cell receptor beta chains from one sample in a study of cytomegalovirus exposure and HLA in healthy donors. Assay: immunoSEQ multiplex PCR; the TCRdb copy retains only in-frame clones and omits some. Of under 200,000 clones in the sample, around 79% are singletons; the top ten hold around 3.3%. Material: PBMCs. These receptors were obtained from a middle-aged woman in good health and CMV-seronegative. The CDR3 runs from the conserved cysteine through the conserved F or W. The order of the fields is D gene, clone size, J gene, V gene, CDR3 protein, CDR3 DNA. A D gene is named only where the DNA matches it firmly. Size is omitted from some rows. Given values are once, few, many or a class for expanded clones.

>-|-|TRBJ1-4|TRBV5-1
CASSAGRGFSANEKLFF
TGCGCCAGCAGCGCGGGGCGGGGATTTTCGGCTAATGAAAAACTGTTTTTT
>-|-|TRBJ2-1|TRBV19
CASSRRGGEAYNEQFF
TGTGCCAGTAGTCGTCGTGGAGGGGAGGCCTACAATGAGCAGTTCTTC
>-|few|TRBJ1-4|TRBV7-6
CASSVRPNEKLFF
TGTGCCAGCAGCGTCAGGCCTAATGAAAAACTGTTTTTT
>-|-|TRBJ1-5|TRBV7-8
CASSFRPNLNQGDQPQHF
TGTGCCAGCAGCTTCAGACCTAACCTCAATCAGGGTGATCAGCCCCAGCATTTT
>TRBD1|few|TRBJ1-2|TRBV19
CASSRDSYGYTF
TGTGCCAGTAGTCGGGACAGCTATGGCTACACCTTC
>-|-|TRBJ2-7|TRBV7-8
CASSLVAGMSSYEQYF
TGTGCCAGCAGCTTAGTAGCAGGGATGAGCTCCTACGAGCAGTACTTC
>-|-|TRBJ1-1|TRBV2
CASRGREGTEAFF
TGTGCCAGCAGGGGAAGAGAGGGCACTGAAGCTTTCTTT
>TRBD1|-|TRBJ2-1|TRBV6-1
CASSVQGVDYNEQFF
TGTGCCAGCAGTGTACAGGGGGTGGACTACAATGAGCAGTTCTTC
>-|-|TRBJ1-2|TRBV6-6
CASSKQGYGYTF
TGTGCCAGCAGTAAGCAGGGCTATGGCTACACCTTC
>-|-|TRBJ1-4|TRBV7-2
CASSRGGAANEKLFF
TGTGCCAGCAGCCGAGGGGGGGCGGCTAATGAAAAACTGTTTTTT
>TRBD1|few|TRBJ2-5|TRBV6-5
CASSNWDSAYEETQYF
TGTGCCAGCAGTAACTGGGACAGCGCCTACGAAGAGACCCAGTACTTC
>-|-|TRBJ1-2|TRBV4-1
CASSQAKKQGAVNWGDYTF
TGCGCCAGCAGCCAAGCCAAAAAGCAAGGGGCGGTAAATTGGGGTGACTACACCTTC
>-|-|TRBJ2-7|TRBV11-3
CASSLFTGSYEQYF
TGTGCCAGCAGCCTTTTCACCGGGAGCTACGAGCAGTACTTC
>TRBD1|-|TRBJ2-5|TRBV7-7
CASSLTGVETQYF
TGTGCCAGCAGCCTAACAGGGGTGGAGACCCAGTACTTC
>-|-|TRBJ2-5|TRBV10-1
CASSPGQQETQYF
TGCGCCAGCAGCCCTGGACAGCAAGAGACCCAGTACTTC
>TRBD1|-|TRBJ2-2|TRBV4-1
CASSQGGGDTGELFF
TGCGCCAGCAGCCAAGGAGGGGGCGACACCGGGGAGCTGTTTTTT
>TRBD2|-|TRBJ2-3|TRBV5-6
CASSPGEAGGSTDTQYF
TGTGCCAGCAGCCCCGGTGAAGCGGGGGGGAGCACAGATACGCAGTATTTT
>TRBD1|few|TRBJ1-1|TRBV4-1
CASSQLQGASTEAFF
TGCGCCAGCAGCCAATTACAGGGGGCAAGCACTGAAGCTTTCTTT
>TRBD1|-|TRBJ1-6|TRBV19
CASSGQGWNSPLHF
TGTGCCAGCAGTGGACAGGGTTGGAATTCACCCCTCCACTTT
>-|once|TRBJ1-5|TRBV6-5
CASSRWGGDQPQHF
TGTGCCAGCAGCCGTTGGGGGGGGGATCAGCCCCAGCATTTT
>TRBD1|-|TRBJ1-1|TRBV2
CASSESSVRGEAFF
TGTGCCAGCAGTGAATCATCCGTCAGGGGGGAGGCTTTCTTT
>TRBD2|-|TRBJ2-3|TRBV18
CASSPWTSGGTDTQYF
TGTGCCAGCTCACCGTGGACTAGCGGGGGCACAGATACGCAGTATTTT
>-|-|TRBJ2-7|TRBV11-3
CASSRDSYYEQYF
TGTGCCAGCAGTCGGGACTCATACTACGAGCAGTACTTC
>-|-|TRBJ1-5|TRBV6-5
CASSVEGGGQPQHF
TGTGCCAGCAGTGTAGAGGGAGGAGGTCAGCCCCAGCATTTT
>TRBD1|-|TRBJ1-1|TRBV19
CASRRDRESEAFF
TGTGCCAGTAGAAGGGACAGGGAGAGTGAGGCTTTCTTT
>-|-|TRBJ2-5|TRBV7-7
CASSPVGVETQYF
TGTGCCAGCAGCCCCGTCGGGGTTGAGACCCAGTACTTC
>-|-|TRBJ1-2|TRBV6-5
CASSAGSPYGYTF
TGTGCCAGCAGCGCCGGGTCGCCCTATGGCTACACCTTC
>-|-|TRBJ1-4|TRBV7-7
CASSPGMTNEKLFF
TGTGCCAGCAGCCCGGGGATGACTAATGAAAAACTGTTTTTT
>TRBD2|few|TRBJ2-7|TRBV4-1
CASSQERGPAYEQYF
TGCGCCAGCAGCCAGGAGCGGGGGCCTGCCTACGAGCAGTACTTC
>-|few|TRBJ1-4|TRBV7-6
CASTFRRGGEKLFF
TGTGCCAGTACATTCCGCAGGGGTGGCGAAAAACTGTTTTTT
>-|once|TRBJ1-2|TRBV10-2
CASSENNYYGYTF
TGCGCCAGCAGTGAGAACAATTACTATGGCTACACCTTC
>TRBD2|once|TRBJ2-1|TRBV5-4
CASSSSSPGGGNEQFF
TGTGCCAGCAGCTCCAGCTCACCGGGGGGAGGGAATGAGCAGTTCTTC
>-|-|TRBJ1-1|TRBV7-9
CAVRGREGTEAFF
TGTGCCGTCAGGGGCAGGGAGGGCACTGAAGCTTTCTTT
>TRBD2|-|TRBJ2-1|TRBV4-1
CASSQGSLAGNEQFF
TGCGCCAGCAGCCAAGGCAGTCTAGCGGGGAATGAGCAGTTCTTC
>TRBD2|-|TRBJ2-3|TRBV29-1
CSVGVAGGVDTQYF
TGCAGCGTTGGGGTAGCGGGGGGGGTAGATACGCAGTATTTT
>-|few|TRBJ1-1|TRBV5-1
CASSLEGATEAFF
TGCGCCAGCAGCTTGGAAGGGGCCACTGAAGCTTTCTTT
>TRBD1|-|TRBJ2-3|TRBV19
CASNDRGRGDTQYF
TGTGCCAGTAACGACAGGGGGAGAGGTGATACGCAGTATTTT
>TRBD1|-|TRBJ2-2|TRBV4-2
CASSQGTGRVTGELFF
TGTGCCAGCAGCCAGGGGACAGGTCGGGTCACCGGGGAGCTGTTTTTT
>-|-|TRBJ1-1|TRBV11-2
CASSFSADMNTEAFF
TGTGCCAGCAGCTTTTCCGCAGACATGAACACTGAAGCTTTCTTT
>TRBD1|once|TRBJ1-1|TRBV28
CASSRDRVTGAFF
TGTGCCAGCAGTAGGGACAGGGTGACGGGAGCTTTCTTT
>TRBD1|-|TRBJ1-2|TRBV6-1
CASSEVQGGNYGYTF
TGTGCCAGCAGTGAAGTACAGGGGGGCAACTATGGCTACACCTTC
>-|-|TRBJ1-2|TRBV7-2
CASSLGGVKEGYTF
TGTGCCAGCAGCTTAGGGGGGGTTAAAGAAGGCTACACCTTC
>-|once|TRBJ2-7|TRBV19
CASSKPGAYEQYF
TGTGCCAGTAGTAAACCAGGGGCCTACGAGCAGTACTTC
>TRBD1|few|TRBJ1-5|TRBV6-1
CASSGDRVYQPQHF
TGTGCCAGCAGTGGCGACAGGGTCTATCAGCCCCAGCATTTT
>-|-|TRBJ2-2|TRBV2
CASSNRERGTGELFF
TGTGCCAGCAGCAACAGGGAGCGGGGCACCGGGGAGCTGTTTTTT
>-|once|TRBJ2-2|TRBV7-9
CASSKTGNGELFF
TGTGCCAGCAGCAAAACAGGGAACGGGGAGCTGTTTTTT
>-|-|TRBJ1-1|TRBV5-4
CASSLSGLVGSEAFF
TGTGCCAGCAGCTTGTCAGGGCTCGTAGGCTCTGAAGCTTTCTTT
>-|-|TRBJ1-6|TRBV5-1
CASRQGSNPLHF
TGCGCCAGCAGGCAGGGTAGTAATCCCCTCCACTTT
>-|few|TRBJ2-1|TRBV27
CASSLFRVGNEQFF
TGTGCCAGCAGTTTGTTCAGGGTGGGTAATGAGCAGTTCTTC
>TRBD1|-|TRBJ1-2|TRBV5-4
CASSPTTGAYGYTF
TGTGCCAGCAGCCCTACGACAGGGGCCTATGGCTACACCTTC
>-|-|TRBJ1-1|TRBV5-1
CASSPGVEAFF
TGCGCCAGCAGCCCGGGGGTTGAAGCTTTCTTT
>-|-|TRBJ1-1|TRBV5-5
CASSFARGEITEAFF
TGTGCCAGCAGCTTTGCACGGGGGGAAATCACTGAAGCTTTCTTT
>-|once|TRBJ1-3|TRBV28
CASRSPGQGNTIYF
TGTGCCAGCAGATCGCCTGGGCAGGGGAACACCATATATTTT
>-|once|TRBJ1-5|TRBV19
CATSAGTIWRNQPQHF
TGTGCCACTTCGGCCGGGACTATATGGCGCAATCAGCCCCAGCATTTT
>-|-|TRBJ1-1|TRBV6-1
CASSVRAHTEAFF
TGTGCCAGCAGTGTCAGGGCCCACACTGAAGCTTTCTTT
>TRBD1|-|TRBJ1-2|TRBV4-1
CASSQVGDSANYGYTF
TGCGCCAGCAGCCAAGTAGGGGACAGCGCTAACTATGGCTACACCTTC
>-|-|TRBJ1-2|TRBV5-1
CASSLAAISDGGYTF
TGCGCCAGCAGCTTGGCCGCGATTTCTGACGGGGGCTACACCTTC
>-|-|TRBJ2-5|TRBV1
CTSSQALGTSGGEETQYF
TGCACCAGCAGCCAGGCTTTGGGGACTAGCGGGGGAGAGGAGACCCAGTACTTC
>-|-|TRBJ1-2|TRBV2
CASRAGILLYGYTF
TGTGCCAGCAGGGCAGGGATCCTCCTATATGGCTACACCTTC
>-|once|TRBJ1-5|TRBV28
CASSLWGALGNQPQHF
TGTGCCAGCAGTTTATGGGGGGCGCTGGGCAATCAGCCCCAGCATTTT